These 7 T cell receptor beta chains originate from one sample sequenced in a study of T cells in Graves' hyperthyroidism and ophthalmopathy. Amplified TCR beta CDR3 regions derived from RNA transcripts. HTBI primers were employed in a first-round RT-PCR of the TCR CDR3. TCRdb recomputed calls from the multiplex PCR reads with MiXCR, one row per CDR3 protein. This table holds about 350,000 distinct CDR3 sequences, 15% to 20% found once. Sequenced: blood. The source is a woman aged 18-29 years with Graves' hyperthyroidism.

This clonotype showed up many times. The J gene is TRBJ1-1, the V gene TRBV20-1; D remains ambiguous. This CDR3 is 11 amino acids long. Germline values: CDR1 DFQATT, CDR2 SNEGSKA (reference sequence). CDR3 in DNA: TGCAGCGCAGGAGTCAGCACTGAAGCTTTCTTT. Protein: CSAGVSTEAFF.

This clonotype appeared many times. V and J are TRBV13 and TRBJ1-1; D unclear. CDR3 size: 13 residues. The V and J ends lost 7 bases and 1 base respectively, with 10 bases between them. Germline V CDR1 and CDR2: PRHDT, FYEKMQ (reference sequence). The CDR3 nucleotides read TGTGCCAGCAAGGACTCTGGGAACACTGAAGCTTTCTTT. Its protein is CASKDSGNTEAFF.

CDR3 amino acids: CASSNQGYYEQYF. The CDR3 DNA reads TGTGCCAGCAGTAACCAGGGCTACTACGAGCAGTACTTC. The chain combines TRBV6-8 with TRBJ2-7; tentatively, D is TRBD1 (5 bases). V was clipped by 5 bases and J by 3 bases, with 11 bases between them. The CDR3 spans 13 residues. Germline CDR1 MNHGY, CDR2 SAAAGT.

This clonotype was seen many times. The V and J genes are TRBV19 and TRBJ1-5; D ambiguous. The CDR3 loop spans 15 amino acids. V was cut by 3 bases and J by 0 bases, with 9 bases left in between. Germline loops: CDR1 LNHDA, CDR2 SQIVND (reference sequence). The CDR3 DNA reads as TGTGCCAGTAGTATCATCACATATAGCAATCAGCCCCAGCATTTT. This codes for CASSIITYSNQPQHF.

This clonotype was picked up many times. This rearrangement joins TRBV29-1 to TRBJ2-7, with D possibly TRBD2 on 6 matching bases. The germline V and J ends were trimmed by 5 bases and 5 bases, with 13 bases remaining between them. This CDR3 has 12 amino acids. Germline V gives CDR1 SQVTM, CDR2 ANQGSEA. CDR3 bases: TGCAGCGTTAGCTGGGGGGACCACGAGCAGTACTTC. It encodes CSVSWGDHEQYF.

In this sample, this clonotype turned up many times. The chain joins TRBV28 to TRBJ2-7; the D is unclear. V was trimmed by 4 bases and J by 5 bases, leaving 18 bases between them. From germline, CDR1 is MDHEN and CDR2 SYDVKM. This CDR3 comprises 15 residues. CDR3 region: CASSSPEFAGNEQYF. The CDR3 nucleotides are TGTGCCAGCAGTTCCCCCGAATTCGCCGGTAACGAGCAGTACTTC.

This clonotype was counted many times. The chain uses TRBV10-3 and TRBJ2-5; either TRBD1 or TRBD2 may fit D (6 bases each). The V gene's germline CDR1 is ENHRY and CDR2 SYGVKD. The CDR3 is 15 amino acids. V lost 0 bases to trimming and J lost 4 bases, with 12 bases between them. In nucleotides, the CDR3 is TGTGCCATCAGTGAGTCGGGGGGACAACGAGAGACCCAGTACTTC. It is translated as CAISESGGQRETQYF.